The 19 T cell receptor beta chains below come from one sample, sequenced in a study of blood T cell repertoires in COVID-19. This table comes from immunoSEQ multiplex PCR, and its TCRdb copy is limited to in-frame clones, with some not included. The profile shows under 300,000 clones, 82% of them singletons. Specimen: peripheral blood. These receptor sequences come from a woman aged 55-75 years with active or convalescent COVID-19.

This clone was seen just once. The rearrangement joins TRBV15 to TRBJ2-7; D is perhaps TRBD1 (6 bases). This CDR3 contains 17 residues. The germline V gene encodes CDR1 LNHNV and CDR2 YYDKDF (reference sequence). Trimming pared 0 bases from V and 2 bases from J, leaving 17 bases between. CDR3 residues: CATSRDWAPDSTYEQYF. Written as DNA, the CDR3 is TGTGCCACCAGCAGAGATTGGGCGCCGGACAGTACCTACGAGCAGTACTTC.

This chain links TRBV19 with TRBJ1-1; 8 bases line up with TRBD1. V dropped 4 bases and J dropped 4; count of bases not matched to a gene: 5. The CDR3 extends over 14 amino acids. Germline-derived CDR1 and CDR2 are LNHDA and SQIVND (reference sequence). The CDR3 sequence: CASSTGGWGTEAFF. Written as DNA, the CDR3 is TGTGCCAGTAGTACAGGGGGCTGGGGCACTGAAGCTTTCTTT.

This rearrangement joins TRBV30 to TRBJ1-1; a possible D gene is TRBD1 (5 bases). The CDR3 has 14 residues. CDR1 is GTSNPN, CDR2 SVGIG, per germline (reference sequence). Between the trimmed V and J ends, which lost 2 bases and 6 bases, there was a span of 16 bases. In nucleotides, the CDR3 is TGTGCCTGGAGTACCGGGACCGGGAGTGCTGAAGCTTTCTTT. Encoded protein: CAWSTGTGSAEAFF. The entire variable domain, with the rest obtained from reference TRBV30 and TRBJ1-1, is as follows: SQTIHQWPATLVQPVGSPLSLECTVEGTSNPNLYWYRQAAGRGLQLLFYSVGIGQISSEVPQNLSASRPQDRQFILSSKKLLLSDSGFYLCAWSTGTGSAEAFFGQGTRLTVV.

This chain connects TRBV5-1 to TRBJ2-7, with 12 bases identical to TRBD1. The CDR3 is 13 residues long. Germline assignment: CDR1 SGHRS and CDR2 YFSETQ. V gave up 7 bases and J gave up 6 bases; unmatched junction bases: 5. The CDR3, as DNA: TGCGCCAGCGAGGGGGACAGGGGGCGCGAGCAGTACTTC. As protein: CASEGDRGREQYF.

J is TRBJ1-1 and V is TRBV27, with no clear D. This CDR3 is built from 16 residues. The germline V gene encodes CDR1 MNHEY and CDR2 SMNVEV (reference sequence). Trimming removed 7 bases from V and 3 bases from J, with 21 bases in between. The CDR3 region has the DNA TGTGCCAGCAATAATCGAGCGGGGTACGAAGACACTGAAGCTTTCTTT. As protein: CASNNRAGYEDTEAFF.

This sequence joins TRBV19 and TRBJ1-1, with TRBD1 identical over 7 bases. Unmatched junction bases numbered 5, after V lost 3 bases and J lost 1 base. Germline values: CDR1 LNHDA, CDR2 SQIVND (reference sequence). CDR3 length equals 15 residues. The CDR3 coding sequence is TGTGCCAGTAGTATCCCTAACAGGGGGAACACTGAAGCTTTCTTT. Translating gives CASSIPNRGNTEAFF.

This clone was counted a single time. The V and J genes are TRBV6-4 and TRBJ1-2; D gene uncertain. V was cut by 0 bases and J by 8 bases, with 4 bases left in between. Germline CDR1 is MRHNA and CDR2 is SNTAGT. The CDR3 contains 11 residues. The CDR3 region has the DNA TGTGCCAGCAGTGACTCGCGAGGCTACACCTTC. It is translated as CASSDSRGYTF.

The chain couples TRBV19 to TRBJ1-5; a possible D gene is TRBD1 (5 bases). V gave up 4 bases and J gave up 7 bases, with 20 bases separating them. Germline-derived CDR1 and CDR2 are LNHDA and SQIVND (reference sequence). This CDR3 is 16 amino acids long. CDR3 DNA: TGTGCCAGTAGTAATTTTCGTGGGGGGAACGGGCAGCCCCAGCATTTT. Translated: CASSNFRGGNGQPQHF.

The chain carries TRBV5-4 and TRBJ2-5, with a tentative D call TRBD1 (6 bases). CDR1 SGHNT and CDR2 YYREEE come from the germline V gene (reference sequence). This CDR3 contains 16 residues. The V end was cut by 4 bases, the J end by 5 bases, with 21 bases between. The CDR3 DNA is TGTGCCAGCAGCCCTAGGGGGAACAACCTGGGGGAGACCCAGTACTTC. Translation gives CASSPRGNNLGETQYF.

The V and J genes are TRBV30 and TRBJ2-7, with D maybe TRBD2 (6 bases). The CDR3 is made up of 11 amino acids. From germline, CDR1 is GTSNPN and CDR2 SVGIG (reference sequence). V shed 8 bases and J shed 7 bases, with 15 bases lying between them. CDR3 loop: CALWWAGEQYF. The CDR3 nucleotides are TGTGCCCTTTGGTGGGCGGGAGAGCAGTACTTC.

This clone occurred once. DNA of the CDR3: TGTGCCTGGACCGACAGGGGGGAAGGCTACACCTTC. This translates into CAWTDRGEGYTF. V is TRBV30 and J is TRBJ1-2, with 9 nucleotides matching TRBD1. J lost 8 bases, V lost 4 bases, and 5 bases had no gene match. CDR1 and CDR2 (germline): GTSNPN, SVGIG (reference sequence). CDR3 length: 12 amino acids.

V and J are TRBV19 and TRBJ1-4; D might be TRBD1 (5 bases). Germline V gives CDR1 LNHDA, CDR2 SQIVND (reference sequence). The V end was cut by 1 base, the J end by 12 bases, with 18 bases between. This CDR3 spans 15 amino acids. CDR3 region: CASSIGTRGLLQLFF. The CDR3 DNA reads TGTGCCAGTAGTATAGGGACACGAGGTCTCCTGCAACTGTTTTTT.

The J gene is TRBJ1-6, the V gene TRBV7-9; D not certain. The CDR3 contains 15 residues. Trimming took off 5 bases at V and 7 bases at J, with 15 bases between the two ends. Germline V CDR1 and CDR2: SEHNR, FQNEAQ (reference sequence). The CDR3 DNA reads TGTGCCAGCAGCCCCAAGGGAGCGGGCAATTCACCCCTCCACTTT. It codes for CASSPKGAGNSPLHF.

The J gene is TRBJ2-1, the V gene TRBV12-3 or TRBV12-4, with D maybe TRBD1 (6 bases). V shed 3 bases and J shed 9 bases, with 12 bases lying between them. This CDR3 spans 13 amino acids. CDR3 DNA: TGTGCCAGCAGTTTGGGGGCGCGACGTGAGCAGTTCTTC. As protein: CASSLGARREQFF.

The chain joins TRBV6-5 to TRBJ2-2; TRBD2 matches at 14 bases. The germline V gene has CDR1 MNHEY and CDR2 SVGAGI. V lost 6 bases and J lost 10; bases outside the gene matches: 7. CDR3 length: 15 amino acids. Here the CDR3 DNA reads TGTGCCAGCAGCCGACTAGCGGGGGGGCCCGAGGAGCTGTTTTTT. It yields the protein CASSRLAGGPEELFF.

The V call is TRBV7-8, the J call TRBJ2-3; 7 nucleotides agree with TRBD2. Germline CDR1 SGHVS, CDR2 FQNEAQ. The CDR3 loop spans 14 amino acids. The V segment lost 5 bases and the J segment 6 bases; nucleotides outside the gene matches: 8. CDR3 bases: TGTGCCAGCAGCCCTCGGACTAGATCGGATACGCAGTATTTT. This sequence encodes CASSPRTRSDTQYF.

The J gene is TRBJ2-1, the V gene TRBV7-9; TRBD2 matches at 9 bases. The trim removed 3 bases at V and 0 bases at J, leaving 12 bases unmatched. This CDR3 region has 19 residues. Germline CDR1 SEHNR, CDR2 FQNEAQ (reference sequence). The CDR3 reads CASSFNPEAGGSSYNEQFF. CDR3 DNA sequence: TGTGCCAGCAGCTTTAACCCCGAGGCGGGGGGGAGCTCCTACAATGAGCAGTTCTTC.

The genes are TRBV19 and TRBJ2-3; 10 bases agree with TRBD2. Germline loops: CDR1 LNHDA, CDR2 SQIVND (reference sequence). V gave up 5 bases and J gave up 5 bases; unmatched junction bases: 13. The CDR3 loop spans 17 amino acids. CDR3 residues: CASSPSPPSGGGDTQYF. For the CDR3, the DNA is TGTGCCAGTAGTCCGAGTCCCCCCAGCGGGGGGGGAGATACGCAGTATTTT.

The count of this clone is one. The J gene is TRBJ2-3, the V gene TRBV6-5; D is uncertain. Germline V gene data show CDR1 as MNHEY and CDR2 as SVGAGI. V lost 0 bases and J lost 1, with 8 bases in between. This CDR3 has 15 amino acids. The CDR3 region has the DNA TGTGCCAGCAGTTACTCGAATCGGGGCACAGATACGCAGTATTTT. It encodes CASSYSNRGTDTQYF.